This TCR beta chain is from a study of blood T cells in healthy people across ages. Between the trimmed V and J ends, which lost 5 bases and 2 bases, there was a span of 13 bases. CDR3 length equals 14 residues. There are a few counts of this clonotype. Its specificity is unknown. Combining a sample-barcoded 5' primer with a J-beta primer mix, a second PCR ran for about 7 to 11 cycles. From the 5' RACE reads, TCRdb called clonotypes with MiXCR, one entry per CDR3 protein. The sample carries around 2 million distinct CDR3 sequences, approximately 40% recorded once. Peripheral blood was drawn, approximately 9.5 milliliters per donor. Study-level findings and limits: Higher diversity and more naive CD4+ cells were features of long-lived donors, compared to aged donors.

Sequenced input: blood. The V and J genes are TRBV12-3 or TRBV12-4 and TRBJ2-7; weak D call: TRBD1 (6 bases). This receptor was identified in a human donor in good health. The CDR3 reads CASSEQGIPYEQYF. The CDR3 nucleotides read TGTGCCAGCAGTGAGCAGGGGATCCCCTACGAGCAGTACTTC.